This is a list of T cell receptor beta chains from one sample in a study of blood T cell repertoires in COVID-19. The method was immunoSEQ multiplex PCR; TCRdb's version includes in-frame clones alone and lacks a portion of them. The table includes fewer than 350,000 clones, around 81% detected once. The specimen sequenced was peripheral blood. These receptors all come from a woman aged 60-75 years with active or convalescent COVID-19. Both conserved end residues are part of each CDR3. A D gene is named only where the DNA matches it firmly. The listing skips clone size in some rows; elsewhere it reads once, few, many or a size class.

TRBV6-5	-	few	TRBJ1-1	CASRVQSPGRDFF	TGTGCCAGCAGAGTACAGAGCCCCGGGAGAGATTTCTTT
TRBV10-1	-	-	TRBJ1-3	CASSESAGRNTIYF	TGCGCCAGCAGTGAGTCCGCAGGCCGAAACACCATATATTTT
TRBV2	TRBD1	-	TRBJ2-4	CASRSDRGPQNIQYF	TGTGCCAGCAGGTCCGACAGGGGGCCCCAAAACATTCAGTACTTC
TRBV28	TRBD1	-	TRBJ1-5	CASSFWQGVGQPQHF	TGTGCCAGCAGTTTTTGGCAGGGGGTCGGTCAGCCCCAGCATTTT
TRBV7-3	TRBD2	-	TRBJ2-2	CASSSPDITTSGVVGELFF	TGTGCCAGCAGCTCCCCGGATATCACAACTAGCGGGGTTGTCGGGGAGCTGTTTTTT
TRBV4-3	-	-	TRBJ2-2	CASSQGRGEPANTGELFF	TGCGCCAGCAGCCAGGGCAGGGGGGAACCGGCGAACACCGGGGAGCTGTTTTTT
TRBV7-9	-	once	TRBJ2-7	CASSLGPNYEQYF	TGTGCCAGCAGCTTGGGGCCCAACTACGAGCAGTACTTC
TRBV29-1	TRBD1	-	TRBJ1-4	CSAGWTGLREKLFF	TGCAGCGCTGGCTGGACAGGGTTAAGAGAAAAACTGTTTTTT
TRBV11-2	-	-	TRBJ2-3	CASSLVGPADTQYF	TGTGCCAGCAGCTTAGTGGGCCCCGCAGATACGCAGTATTTT
TRBV5-4	-	few	TRBJ2-7	CASSRDPGVGYEQYF	TGTGCCAGCAGCCGAGATCCGGGAGTAGGCTACGAGCAGTACTTC
TRBV25-1	-	-	TRBJ1-6	CASSERGNNSPLHF	TGTGCCAGCAGTGAACGGGGTAATAATTCACCCCTCCACTTT
TRBV16	TRBD1	once	TRBJ1-5	CASWTGGGQPQHF	TGTGCCAGCTGGACAGGGGGCGGTCAGCCCCAGCATTTT
TRBV7-3	-	-	TRBJ2-1	CASSFNGVHDEQFF	TGTGCCAGCAGCTTTAACGGGGTCCATGATGAGCAGTTCTTC
TRBV7-9	-	-	TRBJ2-7	CASSRGTYEQYF	TGTGCCAGCAGCCGAGGGACCTACGAGCAGTACTTC
TRBV7-3	-	few	TRBJ2-7	CASSLGGSEQYF	TGTGCCAGCAGCTTAGGAGGGTCCGAGCAGTACTTC
TRBV7-2	-	-	TRBJ1-2	CASSSGARGYGYTF	TGTGCCAGCAGCTCAGGGGCCCGAGGGTATGGCTACACCTTC
TRBV4-2	-	-	TRBJ1-5	CASSHLPDQPQHF	TGTGCCAGCAGCCACCTACCCGATCAGCCCCAGCATTTT
TRBV25-1	TRBD2	-	TRBJ2-7	CASSDRSAGLEEQYF	TGTGCCAGCAGTGATAGGTCAGCGGGGTTAGAGGAGCAGTACTTC
TRBV4-1	-	-	TRBJ1-2	CASSQVSQGFYGYTF	TGCGCCAGCAGCCAAGTTTCTCAGGGGTTCTATGGCTACACCTTC
TRBV6-2/TRBV6-3	TRBD2	-	TRBJ2-3	CASSYGSGGSDTQYF	TGTGCCAGCAGTTACGGTAGCGGGGGGTCAGATACGCAGTATTTT
TRBV11-3	TRBD1	-	TRBJ1-3	CASSPGQGRSGNTIYF	TGTGCCAGCAGCCCTGGACAGGGGAGATCTGGAAACACCATATATTTT
TRBV5-1	TRBD1	-	TRBJ2-3	CASSSDRVTDTQYF	TGCGCCAGCAGCTCTGACAGGGTCACAGATACGCAGTATTTT
TRBV3-1/TRBV3-2	-	-	TRBJ1-1	CASSQVSGNTEAFF	TGTGCCAGCAGCCAAGTCAGTGGGAACACTGAAGCTTTCTTT
TRBV21-1	-	-	TRBJ1-1	CASSKVVDRLTEAFF	TGTGCCAGCAGCAAAGTTGTTGACAGGCTTACTGAAGCTTTCTTT
TRBV18	-	-	TRBJ2-5	CASSRTDSGQETQYF	TGTGCCAGCTCACGGACAGACTCAGGACAAGAGACCCAGTACTTC
TRBV5-1	-	-	TRBJ1-1	CASSLDILNTEAFF	TGCGCCAGCAGCTTGGACATTTTGAACACTGAAGCTTTCTTT
TRBV7-2	-	once	TRBJ2-1	CASSAKGGAPKNEQFF	TGTGCCAGCAGCGCTAAAGGGGGTGCTCCTAAGAATGAGCAGTTCTTC
TRBV28	-	-	TRBJ1-2	CASSLRGDDYGYTF	TGTGCCAGCAGTTTACGGGGGGATGACTATGGCTACACCTTC
TRBV19	TRBD1	-	TRBJ1-6	CASRDRYNSPLHF	TGTGCCAGTAGGGACAGGTATAATTCACCCCTCCACTTT
TRBV24-1	-	-	TRBJ1-1	CAQYGENTEAFF	TGTGCCCAGTACGGGGAGAACACTGAAGCTTTCTTT
TRBV18	TRBD1	-	TRBJ1-1	CASSPRGSGGRTEAFF	TGTGCCAGCTCACCACGGGGTTCAGGGGGCCGCACTGAAGCTTTCTTT